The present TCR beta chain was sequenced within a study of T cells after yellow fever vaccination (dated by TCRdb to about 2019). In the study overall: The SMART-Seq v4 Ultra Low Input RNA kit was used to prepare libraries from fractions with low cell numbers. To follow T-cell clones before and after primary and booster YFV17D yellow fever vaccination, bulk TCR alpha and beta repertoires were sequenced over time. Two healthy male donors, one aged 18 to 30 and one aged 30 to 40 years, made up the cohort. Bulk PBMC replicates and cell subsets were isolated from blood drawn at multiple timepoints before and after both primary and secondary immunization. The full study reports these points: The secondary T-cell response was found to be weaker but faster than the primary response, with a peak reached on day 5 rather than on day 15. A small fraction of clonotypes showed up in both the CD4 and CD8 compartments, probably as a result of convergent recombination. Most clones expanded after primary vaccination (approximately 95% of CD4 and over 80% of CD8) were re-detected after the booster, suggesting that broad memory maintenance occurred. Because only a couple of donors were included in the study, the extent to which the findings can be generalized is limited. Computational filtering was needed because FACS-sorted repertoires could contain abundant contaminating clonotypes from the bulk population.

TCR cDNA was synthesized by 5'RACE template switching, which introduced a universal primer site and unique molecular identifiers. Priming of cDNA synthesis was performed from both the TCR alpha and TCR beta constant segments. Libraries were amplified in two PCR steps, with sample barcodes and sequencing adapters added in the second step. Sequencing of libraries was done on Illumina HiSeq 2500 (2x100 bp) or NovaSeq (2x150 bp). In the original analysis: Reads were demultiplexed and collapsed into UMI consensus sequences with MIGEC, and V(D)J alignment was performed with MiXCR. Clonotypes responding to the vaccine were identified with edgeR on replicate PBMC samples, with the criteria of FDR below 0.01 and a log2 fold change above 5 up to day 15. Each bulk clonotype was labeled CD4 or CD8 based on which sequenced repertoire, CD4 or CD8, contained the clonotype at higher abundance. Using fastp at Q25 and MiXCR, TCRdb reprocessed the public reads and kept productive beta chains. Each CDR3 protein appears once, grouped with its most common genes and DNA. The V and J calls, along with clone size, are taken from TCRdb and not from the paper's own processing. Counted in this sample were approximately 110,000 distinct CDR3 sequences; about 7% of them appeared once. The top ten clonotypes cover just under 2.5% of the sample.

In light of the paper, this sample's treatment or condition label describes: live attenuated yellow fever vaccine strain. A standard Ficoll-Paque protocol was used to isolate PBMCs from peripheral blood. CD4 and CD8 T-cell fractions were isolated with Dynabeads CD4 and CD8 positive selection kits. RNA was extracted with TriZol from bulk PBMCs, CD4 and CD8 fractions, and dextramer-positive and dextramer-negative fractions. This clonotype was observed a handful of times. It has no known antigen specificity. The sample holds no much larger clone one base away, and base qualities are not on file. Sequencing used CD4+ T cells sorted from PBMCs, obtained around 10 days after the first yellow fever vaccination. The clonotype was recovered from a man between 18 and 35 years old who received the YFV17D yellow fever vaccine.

The encoded CDR3 is CASSLELTRLSEKLFF. The DNA sequence is TGTGCCAGCAGTTTAGAGCTGACCCGCCTGTCAGAAAAACTGTTTTTT. Recombination joined TRBV12-3 or TRBV12-4 with TRBJ1-4, with an unclear D gene assignment. Deletion took 1 base off V and 8 bases off J, with a span of 17 bases between the germline ends. The CDR3, from cysteine to phenylalanine, totals 16 residues. Only the CDR3 portion is preserved as DNA: 48 bases, with reading frame beginning at the first base.